This T cell receptor (beta chain) was found in a study of cytomegalovirus exposure and HLA in healthy donors. About this clone: Its antigen is still unknown.

The assay was immunoSEQ multiplex PCR, and TCRdb's table has in-frame clones only and misses some. The sample lists about 110,000 clones; 90% to 97% were seen once. Study-level results: Through in vitro validation, a few CMV-associated chains were shown to be specific for CMV antigens. Reports credit the classifier with highly specific, highly sensitive diagnosis of cytomegalovirus status. The study labeled approximately 150 TCR beta chains cytomegalovirus-associated.

The CDR3 contains 13 residues. Trimming left V 0 bases short and J 2 bases short, with 5 bases between. Germline loops: CDR1 LNHNV, CDR2 YYDKDF (reference sequence). The TCR was taken from a woman aged 18-29 years in good health and CMV-seronegative. The chain recombines TRBV15 with TRBJ2-7; no definite D call. The sequenced material came from PBMCs. CDR3 bases: TGTGCCACCAGCAGAGACGTCGCCTACGAGCAGTACTTC. Its protein is CATSRDVAYEQYF. The entire variable domain, with the rest obtained from reference TRBV15 and TRBJ2-7, is as follows: DAMVIQNPRYQVTQFGKPVTLSCSQTLNHNVMYWYQQKSSQAPKLLFHYYDKDFNNEADTPDNFQSRRPNTSFCFLDIRSPGLGDTAMYLCATSRDVAYEQYFGPGTRLTVT.